Presented here are 28 T cell receptor beta chains from one specimen sequenced in a study of technical replicates of blood from several donors. Assay used: immunoSEQ multiplex PCR; TCRdb lists only in-frame clones, some missing. The table includes tens of thousands of clones, 96% detected once. Sequencing used T cells isolated from PBMCs. The receptors shown here come from a human donor in good health.

The chain links TRBV10-3 to TRBJ1-2, with no clear D. This CDR3 is built from 11 residues. Germline V CDR1 and CDR2: ENHRY, SYGVKD. V gave up 4 bases and J gave up 5 bases, with 5 bases separating them. The CDR3: CAISAGYGYTF. The CDR3 coding sequence is TGTGCCATCAGTGCCGGGTATGGCTACACCTTC.

The rearrangement uses TRBV5-1 and TRBJ1-2; no clear D gene. Germline V CDR1 and CDR2: SGHRS, YFSETQ. Trimming shortened V by 7 bases and J by 3 bases, and 13 bases separated the two germline ends. CDR3 size: 13 residues. CDR3 nucleotide sequence: TGCGCCAGCCAACCAGAAACAGACTATGGCTACACCTTC. Amino acid sequence: CASQPETDYGYTF.

This chain uses TRBV18 with TRBJ1-6; 8 bases fit TRBD1. CDR3 length equals 13 residues. V lost 3 bases to trimming and J lost 10 bases; unmatched junction nucleotides: 2. Germline V gene sequence: CDR1 KGHSH, CDR2 LQKENI. The CDR3 region is CASSPTGDSPLHF. In nucleotides, the CDR3 is TGTGCCAGCTCACCGACAGGGGACTCACCCCTCCACTTT.

This chain links TRBV5-8 with TRBJ1-5; D is ambiguous. This CDR3 has 17 residues. Between the trimmed V and J ends, which lost 0 bases and 0 bases, there was a span of 13 bases. CDR1 and CDR2 (germline): SGHTS, YDEGEE. This CDR3 is CASSLAMSVYSNQPQHF. Written as DNA, the CDR3 is TGTGCCAGCAGCTTGGCGATGAGTGTATATAGCAATCAGCCCCAGCATTTT. Full variable domain (missing parts from reference TRBV5-8 and TRBJ1-5): EAGVTQSPTHLIKTRGQQATLRCSPISGHTSVYWYQQALGLGLQFLLWYDEGEERNRGNFPPRFSGRQFPNYSSELNVNALELEDSALYLCASSLAMSVYSNQPQHFGDGTRLSIL.

The genes are TRBV11-2 and TRBJ1-1; D is perhaps TRBD1 (6 bases). CDR1 is SGHAT and CDR2 is FQNNGV in the germline V gene. The CDR3 is made up of 16 amino acids. V was shortened by 5 bases and J by 3 bases, with 19 bases between the two germline ends. The CDR3 DNA reads as TGTGCCAGCAGCGCCAGGGGAAGGGGAAAGCACACTGAAGCTTTCTTT. Its protein product is CASSARGRGKHTEAFF.

The chain uses TRBV4-1 and TRBJ1-2; a possible D gene is TRBD1 (5 bases). Germline CDR1 MGHRA, CDR2 YSYEKL. The CDR3 extends over 16 amino acids. Trimming took 5 bases from V and 6 from J, leaving 22 bases between them. CDR3 DNA: TGCGCCAGCAGCACACATGCCGGGGGTTCAATCGATGGCTACACCTTC. Encoded protein: CASSTHAGGSIDGYTF.

This CDR3 reads CSASRPGTSRSYEQYF. Here the CDR3 DNA reads TGCAGCGCTTCCAGACCCGGGACATCACGCTCCTACGAGCAGTACTTC. The chain is built from TRBV29-1 and TRBJ2-7; possibly TRBD1 for D (6 bases). V lost 7 bases and J 0 bases, leaving 22 bases between the germline ends. The CDR3 consists of 16 residues. Looked up from germline, CDR1 is SQVTM and CDR2 is ANQGSEA.

This clone was found once. The chain links TRBV5-1 to TRBJ2-2, with TRBD1 matching over 7 bases. The CDR3 runs to 16 residues. V lost 5 bases and J lost 4; bases outside the gene matches: 11. CDR1 and CDR2 from the germline V gene are SGHRS and YFSETQ. The CDR3 loop is CASRHWSGQSTGELFF. The CDR3 bases are TGCGCCAGCAGACATTGGTCGGGACAGAGCACCGGGGAGCTGTTTTTT.

This chain connects TRBV27 to TRBJ2-7, with TRBD2 identical over 8 bases. This CDR3 has 13 residues. Germline V gives CDR1 MNHEY, CDR2 SMNVEV (reference sequence). The trim removed 4 bases at V and 2 bases at J, leaving 1 base unmatched. CDR3 sequence: CASSSGLAYEQYF. CDR3 nucleotide sequence: TGTGCCAGCAGTTCGGGACTAGCCTACGAGCAGTACTTC.

V and J are TRBV5-4 and TRBJ1-3; D possibly corresponds to TRBD1 (6 bases). In germline, CDR1 is SGHNT, CDR2 YYREEE (reference sequence). Trimming took off 4 bases at V and 0 bases at J, with 8 bases between the two ends. The CDR3 covers 14 residues. The CDR3 region is CASSARGSGNTIYF. DNA of the CDR3: TGTGCCAGCAGCGCCAGGGGCTCTGGAAACACCATATATTTT. Combining the CDR3 with reference TRBV5-4 and TRBJ1-3 gives the whole variable domain ETGVTQSPTHLIKTRGQQVTLRCSSQSGHNTVSWYQQALGQGPQFIFQYYREEENGRGNFPPRFSGLQFPNYSSELNVNALELDDSALYLCASSARGSGNTIYFGEGSWLTVV.

The V gene is TRBV4-1, the J gene TRBJ2-6; TRBD2 matches at 10 bases. Germline V gives CDR1 MGHRA, CDR2 YSYEKL. The CDR3 spans 16 residues. V shed 4 bases and J 5 bases; nucleotides not matched to a gene: 5. CDR3 DNA: TGCGCCAGCAGCCCCCTAGCGGGAGAACGGGCCAACGTCCTGACTTTC. It encodes CASSPLAGERANVLTF.

The chain links TRBV7-3 to TRBJ1-1, with TRBD1 as a possible D gene (6 bases). CDR1 SGHTA and CDR2 FQGTGA come from the germline V gene. The V end was cut by 5 bases, the J end by 2 bases, with 12 bases between. The CDR3 consists of 14 residues. Here the CDR3 reads CASSKGHTNTEAFF. CDR3 nucleotide sequence: TGTGCCAGCAGCAAGGGACACACCAACACTGAAGCTTTCTTT.

CDR3 nucleotides: TGTGCCAGCAGTGATTATTGCGAGGGAAATCAGCCCCAGCATTTT. Amino acid sequence: CASSDYCEGNQPQHF. The gene calls are TRBV25-1 and TRBJ1-5; D is unresolved. The germline V gene encodes CDR1 MGHDK and CDR2 SYGVNS. With 3 bases removed from V and 4 bases from J, the gap between germline ends came to 13 bases. CDR3 size: 15 residues.

The chain carries TRBV10-3 and TRBJ2-7; TRBD1 is a possible D gene (6 bases). Germline values: CDR1 ENHRY, CDR2 SYGVKD. There are 13 residues in the CDR3. V was trimmed by 9 bases and J by 2 bases, leaving 14 bases between them. The CDR3 nucleotides are TGTGCCATTTCCCAGGGGTCGGCCTACGAGCAGTACTTC. This sequence encodes CAISQGSAYEQYF.

The genes are TRBV28 and TRBJ2-7, with 15 bases matching TRBD2. Per germline, CDR1 MDHEN and CDR2 SYDVKM. This CDR3 is 19 amino acids long. Germline trimming cut 4 bases from V and 2 bases from J; bases unmatched to any gene: 12. CDR3 amino acids: CASSSPPGLAGGTTYEQYF. CDR3 nucleotides: TGTGCCAGCAGTTCGCCTCCGGGACTAGCGGGAGGAACAACCTACGAGCAGTACTTC.

This chain joins TRBV27 and TRBJ2-5, with 9 nucleotides matching TRBD1. Germline CDR1 reads MNHEY; CDR2 reads SMNVEV (reference sequence). The CDR3 has 15 residues. V was clipped by 5 bases and J by 5 bases; unmatched bases: 9. CDR3 amino acids: CASSRGTGLAETQYF. The CDR3 bases are TGTGCCAGCAGTCGGGGGACAGGGCTTGCGGAGACCCAGTACTTC.

This clone was found once. The CDR3 coding sequence is TGTGCCAGCAGCGAGGGACTAGCGGAGAACACCGGGGAGCTGTTTTTT. Translated, it gives CASSEGLAENTGELFF. The J gene is TRBJ2-2, the V gene TRBV7-9; 11 bases line up with TRBD2. The CDR3 loop spans 16 amino acids. After removal of 5 bases from V and 1 base from J, the junction contained 3 bases not matched to a gene. Germline V gene data show CDR1 as SEHNR and CDR2 as FQNEAQ (reference sequence). Based on the CDR3 plus reference TRBV7-9 and TRBJ2-2, the full variable domain is DTGVSQNPRHKITKRGQNVTFRCDPISEHNRLYWYRQTLGQGPEFLTYFQNEAQLEKSRLLSDRFSAERPKGSFSTLEIQRTEQGDSAMYLCASSEGLAENTGELFFGEGSRLTVL.

This clone was seen once. The genes are TRBV11-1 and TRBJ2-5; perhaps TRBD1 as D (6 bases). The CDR3 extends over 14 amino acids. V dropped 4 bases and J dropped 5 bases, with 14 bases sitting between them. The germline gives CDR1 SGHAT, CDR2 FQDESV (reference sequence). CDR3 sequence (DNA): TGTGCCAGCAGCTATCAACAGGGTCGGGAGACCCAGTACTTC. Amino acids: CASSYQQGRETQYF.

The chain is built from TRBV5-1 and TRBJ1-1; D gene unclear. Germline lookup yields CDR1 SGHRS and CDR2 YFSETQ. This CDR3 comprises 15 residues. V dropped 0 bases and J dropped 3 bases, with 12 bases sitting between them. In nucleotides, the CDR3 is TGCGCCAGCAGCTTGGGCCCAGGTATGGACACTGAAGCTTTCTTT. Encoded protein: CASSLGPGMDTEAFF.

This chain links TRBV5-1 with TRBJ1-2; a possible D gene is TRBD1 (6 bases). The V gene lost 1 base and the J gene lost 4 bases, with 11 bases spanning the gap. CDR1 is SGHRS, CDR2 YFSETQ, per germline. The CDR3 consists of 14 residues. CDR3 bases: TGCGCCAGCAGCTTGTTGGGCAGGGGCTATGGCTACACCTTC. Translated, it gives CASSLLGRGYGYTF.

This chain connects TRBV28 to TRBJ2-5, with a weak D call TRBD2 (5 bases). CDR3 length: 12 residues. The germline V gene has CDR1 MDHEN and CDR2 SYDVKM. Between the trimmed V and J ends, which lost 8 bases and 5 bases, there was a span of 12 bases. CDR3 sequence reads: CASSGWLETQYF. CDR3 sequence (DNA): TGTGCCAGCTCGGGATGGTTGGAGACCCAGTACTTC.

V is TRBV28 and J is TRBJ1-5; D might be TRBD1 (5 bases). CDR3 length: 16 amino acids. Germline assignment: CDR1 MDHEN and CDR2 SYDVKM. V gave up 7 bases and J gave up 5 bases, with 21 bases separating them. CDR3 protein: CASTLYGAGADQPQHF. CDR3 bases: TGTGCCAGCACCCTATATGGGGCCGGCGCCGATCAGCCCCAGCATTTT.

The rearrangement links TRBV30 to TRBJ2-3; D is ambiguous. This CDR3 is built from 13 residues. Per germline, CDR1 GTSNPN and CDR2 SVGIG (reference sequence). V was shortened by 1 base and J by 5 bases, with 10 bases between the two germline ends. The CDR3 here is CAWSDLNVDTQYF. CDR3 in DNA: TGTGCCTGGAGTGATCTTAATGTAGATACGCAGTATTTT.

The chain combines TRBV4-2 with TRBJ2-7, with 8 nucleotides matching TRBD1. The trim removed 1 base at V and 3 bases at J, leaving 8 bases unmatched. The CDR3 spans 16 residues. The germline V gene encodes CDR1 LGHNA and CDR2 YNFKEQ. The CDR3 region has the DNA TGTGCCAGCAGCCAAGGGTCCAGGACAGGGAACTACGAGCAGTACTTC. Its translation: CASSQGSRTGNYEQYF.

The chain uses TRBV11-2 and TRBJ1-1, with a weak D call TRBD1 (5 bases). Germline assignment: CDR1 SGHAT and CDR2 FQNNGV. The germline V and J ends were trimmed by 1 base and 7 bases, with 13 bases remaining between them. The CDR3 sequence is 14 residues long. The CDR3 DNA is TGTGCCAGCAGCTTAGGATGGGGGGGAGTTGAAGCTTTCTTT. Encoded protein: CASSLGWGGVEAFF.

V gene TRBV5-4 combines with J gene TRBJ2-3, with D possibly TRBD1 on 6 matching bases. The germline gives CDR1 SGHNT, CDR2 YYREEE (reference sequence). This CDR3 spans 15 amino acids. With 2 bases removed from V and 2 bases from J, the gap between germline ends came to 12 bases. CDR3 loop: CASSLDQGPTDTQYF. In DNA, the CDR3 is TGTGCCAGCAGCTTAGATCAGGGGCCCACAGATACGCAGTATTTT.

The genes are TRBV13 and TRBJ1-2; no firm D call. V lost 5 bases, J lost 8 bases, and 12 bases lay in between. The V gene's germline CDR1 is PRHDT and CDR2 FYEKMQ (reference sequence). The CDR3 loop spans 12 amino acids. CDR3 in DNA: TGTGCCAGCAGCGGATACAGTGAGGGCTACACCTTC. Its protein is CASSGYSEGYTF. Full variable domain (missing parts from reference TRBV13 and TRBJ1-2): AAGVIQSPRHLIKEKRETATLKCYPIPRHDTVYWYQQGPGQDPQFLISFYEKMQSDKGSIPDRFSAQQFSDYHSELNMSSLELGDSALYFCASSGYSEGYTFGSGTRLTVV.

The chain employs TRBV30 and TRBJ2-3; D may be TRBD1 (5 bases). The germline V gene encodes CDR1 GTSNPN and CDR2 SVGIG (reference sequence). CDR3 length: 15 residues. V was pared by 4 bases and J by 4 bases, with 18 bases between. DNA for the CDR3: TGTGCCTGGACGCCCCACTCAGGGTTGGCAGATACGCAGTATTTT. This encodes CAWTPHSGLADTQYF.